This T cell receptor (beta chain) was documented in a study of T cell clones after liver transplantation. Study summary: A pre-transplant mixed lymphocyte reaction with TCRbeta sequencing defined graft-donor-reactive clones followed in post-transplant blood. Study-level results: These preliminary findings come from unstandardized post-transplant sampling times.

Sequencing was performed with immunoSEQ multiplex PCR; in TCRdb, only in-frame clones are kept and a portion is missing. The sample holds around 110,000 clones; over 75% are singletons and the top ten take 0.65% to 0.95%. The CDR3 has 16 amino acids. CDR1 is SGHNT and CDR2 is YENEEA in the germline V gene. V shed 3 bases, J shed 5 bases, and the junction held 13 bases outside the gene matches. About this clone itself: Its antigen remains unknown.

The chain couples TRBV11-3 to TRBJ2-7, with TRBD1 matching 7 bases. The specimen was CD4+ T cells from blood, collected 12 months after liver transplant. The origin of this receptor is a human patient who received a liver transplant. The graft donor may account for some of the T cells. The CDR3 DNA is TGTGCCAGCAGCTTGACGCAGGGGGTGGGGAGCCACGAGCAGTACTTC. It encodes CASSLTQGVGSHEQYF.